The present TCR beta chain was sequenced within a study of shared clonotypes between healthy human individuals. Study in general: Researchers drew samples from two women and three men aged 18 to 49. Findings of the study overall: Deeper or shallower sequencing was expected to change how clonotypes are shared among donors.

Authors' analysis steps: Quality scores were absent from the junction-only immunoSEQ sequences, so filtering differed. The method was immunoSEQ multiplex PCR; TCRdb's version includes in-frame clones alone and lacks a portion of them. From that table come the V and J calls and clone size; the DNA was used to work out D and trimming. The profile covers approximately 500,000 clones, with more than 65% appearing a single time and over 10% taken by the ten largest. This clone turned up a few times. Its antigen is not identified. With 9 bases removed from V and 3 bases from J, the gap between germline ends came to 12 bases. The length of the CDR3 is 13 residues. In germline, CDR1 is MDHEN, CDR2 SYDVKM.

The sequencing sample was made of PBMCs. The V gene is TRBV28, the J gene TRBJ1-5; D might be TRBD1 (5 bases). The clonotype comes from a woman aged 40 to 50 in good health. Some clones in this sample may be carry-over from other donors' samples. CDR3 nucleotides: TGTGCCAGTCAAAGGGACCACAATCAGCCCCAGCATTTT. It is translated as CASQRDHNQPQHF.